This T cell receptor beta chain was documented in a study of T cells in Graves' hyperthyroidism and ophthalmopathy. RNA transcripts were the template for amplifying TCR beta CDR3 regions. HTBI primers were the set used in a first-round RT-PCR of the TCR CDR3. TCRdb used MiXCR to reprocess the multiplex PCR reads, holding one entry per CDR3 protein. This repertoire shows roughly 570,000 distinct CDR3 sequences, about half found once; its top ten account for about 8.3%. Germline V gene sequence: CDR1 SQVTM, CDR2 ANQGSEA. The CDR3 covers 15 residues. V was pared by 5 bases and J by 0 bases, with 6 bases of the junction left unmatched. Diagnostic decisions used clinical symptoms, serum thyroxine and TRAb, thyroid ultrasound and orbital computed tomography. This clonotype has ten or more counts.

The TCR comes from a woman younger than 30 with Graves' hyperthyroidism. Input material: peripheral blood or thyroid tissue (not recorded which). The chain links TRBV29-1 to TRBJ1-3, with 8 bases that match TRBD1. The CDR3 loop is CSVLRTGSSGNTIYF. The CDR3 region has the DNA TGCAGCGTTCTTCGGACAGGGAGCTCTGGAAACACCATATATTTT.